These T cell receptor beta chains were read from a single sample in a study of graft-versus-host responses after intestinal transplantation. The assay was immunoSEQ multiplex PCR, and TCRdb's table has in-frame clones only and misses some. The sample carries 40,000 to 55,000 clones, over 75% recorded once. Specimen: PBMCs, collected 524 days after transplant. The receptors were sampled from a human patient who received an intestinal transplant, so some T cells may come from the graft donor. Both conserved end residues are part of each CDR3. The D gene is left open where the match is weak. The size entry is marked missing in some rows and otherwise reads once, few, many or a size class.

j_call clone_size d_call v_call cdr3_aa cdr3_nt
TRBJ2-2 . TRBD1 TRBV7-6 CASSPHTGDEYTGELFF TGTGCCAGCAGCCCCCACACAGGGGATGAGTATACCGGGGAGCTGTTTTTT
TRBJ1-6 . . TRBV9 CASRGKTISYNSPLHF TGTGCCAGCCGGGGGAAGACTATCTCCTATAATTCACCCCTCCACTTT
TRBJ1-2 . TRBD1 TRBV30 CAGQGVYYGYTF TGTGCCGGACAGGGCGTCTACTATGGCTACACCTTC
TRBJ2-1 . . TRBV19 CASSIGPSPNEQFF TGTGCCAGTAGTATCGGCCCTAGCCCAAATGAGCAGTTCTTC
TRBJ2-7 . TRBD2 TRBV15 CATSISGTRSYEQYF TGTGCCACCAGTATCTCCGGGACTAGGTCCTACGAGCAGTACTTC
TRBJ2-7 . . TRBV5-5 CASSLMPVGNYYYYEQYF TGTGCCAGCAGCTTGATGCCCGTAGGGAACTACTACTACTACGAGCAGTACTTC
TRBJ2-7 few TRBD2 TRBV4-2 CASSQGRDSYEQYF TGTGCCAGCAGCCAGGGGAGGGACTCCTACGAGCAGTACTTC
TRBJ2-3 . TRBD2 TRBV9 CASSIAGAERLDTQYF TGTGCCAGCAGCATAGCGGGAGCGGAGAGGCTAGATACGCAGTATTTT
TRBJ2-7 . . TRBV5-1 CASSSHYEQYF TGCGCCAGCAGCTCCCACTACGAGCAGTACTTC
TRBJ2-1 . . TRBV4-1 CASTDYYNEQFF TGCGCCAGCACGGACTACTACAATGAGCAGTTCTTC
TRBJ2-1 . . TRBV10-1 CASSELLAREQFF TGCGCCAGCAGTGAGTTGTTAGCGCGTGAGCAGTTCTTC
TRBJ1-2 . . TRBV20-1 CSASLAYGYTF TGCAGTGCTAGTTTGGCCTATGGCTACACCTTC
TRBJ2-3 . TRBD2 TRBV6-6 CASSYAGGGTDTQYF TGTGCCAGCAGTTACGCGGGGGGGGGCACAGATACGCAGTATTTT
TRBJ2-5 . . TRBV7-2 CASSLQETQYF TGTGCCAGCAGCCTTCAAGAGACCCAGTACTTC
TRBJ1-1 . . TRBV21-1 CASSKDGGPPLKAFF TGTGCCAGCAGCAAGGATGGGGGTCCCCCCCTAAAAGCTTTCTTT
TRBJ2-1 . TRBD2 TRBV5-6 CASSLVGLAGGPNEQFF TGTGCCAGCAGCTTGGTTGGGCTAGCGGGAGGGCCTAATGAGCAGTTCTTC
TRBJ2-3 . . TRBV18 CASSPNTDTQYF TGTGCCAGCTCACCCAACACAGATACGCAGTATTTT
TRBJ1-1 once TRBD1 TRBV7-3 CASSLKRDRGQDTEAFF TGTGCCAGCAGCTTAAAGCGGGACAGGGGGCAGGACACTGAAGCTTTCTTT
TRBJ2-1 . . TRBV7-2 CASSLSRGGNTYNEQFF TGTGCCAGCAGCTTGTCTCGGGGCGGGAACACCTACAATGAGCAGTTCTTC
TRBJ2-7 few . TRBV11-3 CASSLDTNEQYF TGTGCCAGCAGCTTAGATACGAACGAGCAGTACTTC
TRBJ2-2 . TRBD2 TRBV9 CASSLGTSGSNGELFF TGTGCCAGCAGCCTAGGGACTAGCGGGAGTAACGGGGAGCTGTTTTTT
TRBJ2-7 . TRBD1 TRBV6-1 CASSVRSTGTGTYEQYF TGTGCCAGCAGTGTAAGGTCAACCGGGACAGGGACCTACGAGCAGTACTTC
TRBJ2-3 . . TRBV30 CAWNGLGADTQYF TGTGCCTGGAATGGGTTGGGGGCAGATACGCAGTATTTT
TRBJ1-6 . . TRBV28 CASSLDRDNSPLHF TGTGCCAGCAGTCTGGACCGCGATAATTCACCCCTCCACTTT
TRBJ2-7 . . TRBV5-6 CASSLGASEDEQYF TGTGCCAGCAGCCTAGGGGCCTCGGAGGACGAGCAGTACTTC
TRBJ2-1 few . TRBV29-1 CSVKSYSYNEQFF TGCAGCGTTAAGTCTTATTCCTACAATGAGCAGTTCTTC
TRBJ2-5 . . TRBV15 CATREGRLKTQYF TGTGCCACCAGGGAGGGGCGGTTAAAGACCCAGTACTTC
TRBJ1-2 . TRBD1 TRBV6-4 CASSDSSGGDGYTF TGTGCCAGCAGTGACTCCTCAGGGGGGGATGGCTACACCTTC
TRBJ1-1 few TRBD1 TRBV4-1 CASSQPTGRTEAFF TGCGCCAGCAGCCAGCCGACAGGGAGGACTGAAGCTTTCTTT
TRBJ2-5 . . TRBV5-8 CASSLMVAASSWETQYF TGTGCCAGCAGCTTGATGGTCGCCGCGTCCTCTTGGGAGACCCAGTACTTC
TRBJ2-1 once . TRBV6-5 CASSGHPSVGQFF TGTGCCAGCAGTGGTCACCCTAGCGTAGGGCAGTTCTTC
TRBJ2-1 . . TRBV10-2 CATDPGSSYNEQFF TGCGCCACCGATCCGGGATCGTCCTACAATGAGCAGTTCTTC
TRBJ1-2 . . TRBV9 CASSGGGKANYGYTF TGTGCCAGCAGCGGAGGAGGAAAAGCTAACTATGGCTACACCTTC
TRBJ1-5 . . TRBV19 CASGGGQPQHF TGTGCCAGTGGAGGGGGGCAGCCCCAGCATTTT
TRBJ2-1 once . TRBV27 CASSLSRGPDYYEQFF TGTGCCAGCAGTTTAAGCCGGGGCCCCGACTACTATGAGCAGTTCTTC
TRBJ2-5 . . TRBV13 CASSNGGAKRETQYF TGTGCCAGCAGCAATGGCGGTGCAAAAAGGGAGACCCAGTACTTC
TRBJ2-7 . TRBD1 TRBV9 CASSVGDRGLGEQYF TGTGCCAGCAGCGTAGGGGACAGGGGCCTGGGCGAGCAGTACTTC
TRBJ1-2 once TRBD1 TRBV19 CASSMISGTGGLANYGYTF TGTGCCAGTAGTATGATTTCCGGGACAGGGGGCTTAGCTAACTATGGCTACACCTTC
TRBJ1-1 . . TRBV10-3 CAISEGGPSAFF TGTGCCATCAGTGAGGGCGGACCTTCGGCTTTCTTT
TRBJ2-7 . . TRBV14 CASSPLSGATVTPIF TGTGCCAGCAGCCCCCTATCGGGGGCGACGGTCACACCCATCTTC